This note documents a single TCR beta chain sequence. The sample originates from a study of blood T cell repertoires in COVID-19. The data were produced by immunoSEQ multiplex PCR, yet TCRdb's version contains in-frame clones alone and is incomplete. The table records roughly 410,000 clones, around 89% of them present only once. V was clipped by 3 bases and J by 5 bases, with 13 bases between them. Germline V gives CDR1 ENHRY, CDR2 SYGVKD. This CDR3 region has 15 residues. The genes are TRBV10-3 and TRBJ1-4; TRBD1 is a possible D gene (5 bases). This TCR came from a middle-aged woman with COVID-19, enrolled during active disease. Sequencing was done on a sample of peripheral blood. DNA for the CDR3: TGTGCCATCAGTGAACTGCAGGGATCCAATGAAAAACTGTTTTTT. This translates into CAISELQGSNEKLFF.